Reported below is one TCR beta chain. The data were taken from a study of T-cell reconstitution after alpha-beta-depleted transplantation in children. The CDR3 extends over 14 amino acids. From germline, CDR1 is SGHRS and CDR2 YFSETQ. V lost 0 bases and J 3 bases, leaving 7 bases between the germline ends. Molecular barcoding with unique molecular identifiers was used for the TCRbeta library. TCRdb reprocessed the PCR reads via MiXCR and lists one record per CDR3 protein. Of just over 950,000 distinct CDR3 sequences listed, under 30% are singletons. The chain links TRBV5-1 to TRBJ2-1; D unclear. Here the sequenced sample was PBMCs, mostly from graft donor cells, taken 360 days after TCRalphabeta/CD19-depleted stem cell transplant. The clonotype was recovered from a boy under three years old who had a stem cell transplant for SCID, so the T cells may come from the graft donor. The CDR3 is CASSLDGYYNEQFF. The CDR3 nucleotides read TGCGCCAGCAGCTTGGACGGGTACTACAATGAGCAGTTCTTC.